This T cell receptor beta chain was obtained from a study of T-cell reconstitution after alpha-beta-depleted transplantation in children. Only a few counts were recorded for this clonotype. Unique molecular identifiers featured in how the TCRbeta library was prepared. TCRdb re-called the PCR reads with MiXCR, one entry per CDR3 protein. The table shows about 640,000 distinct CDR3 sequences, with approximately 12% occurring only once. The V gene lost 0 bases and the J gene lost 1 base, with 9 bases spanning the gap. The germline CDR1 and CDR2 sequences are SQVTM and ANQGSEA. The CDR3 sequence is 14 residues long.

The specimen comprised PBMCs, mostly from graft donor cells, sampled 360 days after TCRalphabeta/CD19-depleted stem cell transplant. The chain uses TRBV29-1 and TRBJ2-5; no firm D call. This receptor was identified in a male patient between 10 and 17 years old who had a stem cell transplant for acute myeloid leukemia, so the T cells may come from the graft donor. CDR3 sequence (DNA): TGCAGCGTTGAAGATCGGCCTCCCCAAGAGACCCAGTACTTC. Its protein product is CSVEDRPPQETQYF.